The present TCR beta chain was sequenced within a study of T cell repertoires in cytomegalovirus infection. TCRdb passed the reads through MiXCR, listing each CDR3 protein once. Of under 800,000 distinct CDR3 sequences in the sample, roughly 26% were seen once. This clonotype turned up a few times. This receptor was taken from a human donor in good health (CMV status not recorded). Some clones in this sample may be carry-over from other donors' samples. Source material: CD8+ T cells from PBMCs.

The CDR3 DNA sequence: TGTGCCAGCGGATCAACTAGCGCCACAGATACGCAGTATTTT. As protein: CASGSTSATDTQYF. V gene TRBV6-5 combines with J gene TRBJ2-3; 7 bases align to TRBD2. Germline CDR1 is MNHEY and CDR2 is SVGAGI. The CDR3 sequence is 14 residues long. V lost 8 bases and J lost 2; bases outside the gene matches: 7.